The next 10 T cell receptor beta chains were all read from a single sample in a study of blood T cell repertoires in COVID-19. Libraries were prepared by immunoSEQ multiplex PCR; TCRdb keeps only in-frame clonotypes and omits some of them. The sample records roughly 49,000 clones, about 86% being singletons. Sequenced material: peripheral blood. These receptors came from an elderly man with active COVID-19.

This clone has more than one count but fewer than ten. In nucleotides, the CDR3 is TGTGCCAGCAGCTTGCGGGGTGGATCTTTGGGCGGTATTCATGAGCAGTTCTTC. This gives the protein CASSLRGGSLGGIHEQFF. The rearrangement joins TRBV7-9 to TRBJ2-1; D may be TRBD2 (6 bases). The CDR3 runs to 18 residues. V lost 3 bases, J lost 8 bases, and 26 bases lay in between. CDR1 and CDR2 from the germline V gene are SEHNR and FQNEAQ (reference sequence).

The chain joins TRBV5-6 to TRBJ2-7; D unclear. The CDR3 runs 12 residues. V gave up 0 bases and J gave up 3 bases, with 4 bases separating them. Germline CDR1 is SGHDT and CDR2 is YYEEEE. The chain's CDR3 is CASSLADYEQYF. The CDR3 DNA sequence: TGTGCCAGCAGCTTGGCAGACTACGAGCAGTACTTC.

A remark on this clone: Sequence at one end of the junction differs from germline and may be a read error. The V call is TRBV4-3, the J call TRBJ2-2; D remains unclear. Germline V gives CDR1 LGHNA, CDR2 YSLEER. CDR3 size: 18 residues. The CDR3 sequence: CARSRQGPSLQNTGELFF. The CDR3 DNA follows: TGCGCCCGCAGCCGACAAGGTCCTTCTCTTCAGAACACCGGGGAGCTGTTTTTT.

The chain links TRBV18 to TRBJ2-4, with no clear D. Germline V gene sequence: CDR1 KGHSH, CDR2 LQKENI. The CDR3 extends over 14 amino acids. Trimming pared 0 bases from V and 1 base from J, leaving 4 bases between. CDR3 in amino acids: CASSPPEAKNIQYF. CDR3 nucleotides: TGTGCCAGCTCACCACCGGAGGCCAAAAACATTCAGTACTTC.

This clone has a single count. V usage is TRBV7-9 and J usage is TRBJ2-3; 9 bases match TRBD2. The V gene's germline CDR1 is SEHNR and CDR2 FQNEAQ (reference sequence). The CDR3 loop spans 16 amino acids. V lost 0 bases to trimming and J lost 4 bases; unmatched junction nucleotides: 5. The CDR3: CASSLAGTSSSDTQYF. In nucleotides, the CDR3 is TGTGCCAGCAGCTTAGCCGGGACTAGCTCTTCAGATACGCAGTATTTT.

CDR3 in DNA: TGTGCCAGCAGTCCCGGTGGTTCGCGAATCTTTTACGAGCAGTACTTC. Amino acid sequence: CASSPGGSRIFYEQYF. The genes are TRBV28 and TRBJ2-7; D gene ambiguous. V was shortened by 5 bases and J by 4 bases, with 21 bases between the two germline ends. The CDR3 has 16 amino acids. Per the germline V gene, CDR1 is MDHEN and CDR2 is SYDVKM.

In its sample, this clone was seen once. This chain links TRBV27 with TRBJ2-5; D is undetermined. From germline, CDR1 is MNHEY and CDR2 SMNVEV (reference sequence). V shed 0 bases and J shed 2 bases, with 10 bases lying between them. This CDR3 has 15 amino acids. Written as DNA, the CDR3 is TGTGCCAGCAGTTTATCCGAGTCCCGTCAAGAGACCCAGTACTTC. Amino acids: CASSLSESRQETQYF.

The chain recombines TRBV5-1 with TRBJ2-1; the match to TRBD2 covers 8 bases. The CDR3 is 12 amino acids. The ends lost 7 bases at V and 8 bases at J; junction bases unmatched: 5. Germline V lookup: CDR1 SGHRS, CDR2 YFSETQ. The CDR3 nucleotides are TGCGCCAGCTTCCAAGCGGGAGATGAGCAGTTCTTC. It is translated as CASFQAGDEQFF.

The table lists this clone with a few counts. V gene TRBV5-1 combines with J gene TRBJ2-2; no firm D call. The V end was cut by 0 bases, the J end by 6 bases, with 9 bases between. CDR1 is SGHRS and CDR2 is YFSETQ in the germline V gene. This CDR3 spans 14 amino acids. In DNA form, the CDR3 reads TGCGCCAGCAGCTTGGCCGGGTCTCCCGGGGAGCTGTTTTTT. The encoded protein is CASSLAGSPGELFF.

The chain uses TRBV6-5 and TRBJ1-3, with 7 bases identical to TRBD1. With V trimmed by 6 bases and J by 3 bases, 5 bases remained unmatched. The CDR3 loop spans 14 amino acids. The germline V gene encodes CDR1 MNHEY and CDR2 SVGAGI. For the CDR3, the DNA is TGTGCCAGCAGAACAGGGGCCATTGGAAACACCATATATTTT. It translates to CASRTGAIGNTIYF.